Each of the 29 T cell receptor beta chains below was sequenced from the same sample in a study of cytomegalovirus exposure and HLA in healthy donors. The PCR had 60 Vbeta and 13 Jbeta primers. Generated by immunoSEQ multiplex PCR, the TCRdb table keeps only in-frame clones and is missing some. The table lists roughly 69,000 clones, with about 1.7% in the top ten. Sequencing was done on a sample of PBMCs. The receptors originated from a woman aged 25 to 45 in good health and CMV-seronegative.

V and J are TRBV7-2 and TRBJ2-5; D possibly corresponds to TRBD1 (6 bases). CDR1 is SGHTA and CDR2 is FQGNSA in the germline V gene. V was clipped by 4 bases and J by 5 bases, with 14 bases between them. This CDR3 spans 14 amino acids. The CDR3 protein is CASSSPYRVETQYF. CDR3 DNA sequence: TGTGCCAGCAGCTCACCCTACAGGGTGGAGACCCAGTACTTC.

The J gene is TRBJ1-5, the V gene TRBV4-1, with D possibly matching TRBD1 (6 bases). Germline V gives CDR1 MGHRA, CDR2 YSYEKL. CDR3 length equals 15 residues. V was cut by 3 bases and J by 3 bases, with 12 bases left in between. CDR3 region: CASSHPPGDNQPQHF. CDR3 DNA sequence: TGCGCCAGCAGCCATCCCCCAGGGGACAATCAGCCCCAGCATTTT.

The rearrangement uses TRBV4-3 and TRBJ2-1, with TRBD1 identical over 7 bases. The V gene end was trimmed by 3 bases and the J gene end by 6 bases; junction bases not matched to a gene: 5. This CDR3 contains 14 residues. The germline gives CDR1 LGHNA, CDR2 YSLEER. The CDR3 DNA is TGCGCCAGCAGCCACGGGGACAGACTCAATGAGCAGTTCTTC. Protein product: CASSHGDRLNEQFF.

The chain is built from TRBV2 and TRBJ2-7; D gene uncertain. CDR3 length equals 14 residues. The germline V and J ends were trimmed by 4 bases and 3 bases, with 13 bases remaining between them. CDR1 is SNHLY and CDR2 is FYNNEI in the germline V gene. The CDR3 reads CASSGARPDYEQYF. In DNA, the CDR3 is TGTGCCAGCAGTGGGGCCCGCCCGGACTACGAGCAGTACTTC.

The chain couples TRBV4-1 to TRBJ2-3; possible D gene TRBD1, 5 bases. The ends were cut back, 1 base at V and 2 bases at J, with 10 bases in the middle. CDR1 is MGHRA and CDR2 is YSYEKL in the germline V gene. The CDR3 totals 15 residues. The DNA of the CDR3 is TGCGCCAGCAGCCAAGTTCCAGGGCTCACAGATACGCAGTATTTT. It codes for CASSQVPGLTDTQYF.

This chain connects TRBV18 to TRBJ2-5; 7 bases agree with TRBD2. The germline V gene has CDR1 KGHSH and CDR2 LQKENI. V was pared by 4 bases and J by 3 bases, with 5 bases of the junction left unmatched. The CDR3 sequence is 14 residues long. This chain's CDR3 is CASSLGGGKETQYF. The CDR3 DNA reads as TGTGCCAGCTCACTGGGCGGGGGAAAAGAGACCCAGTACTTC.

V is TRBV30 and J is TRBJ1-4; no reliable D call. Looked up from germline, CDR1 is GTSNPN and CDR2 is SVGIG (reference sequence). V was clipped by 3 bases and J by 3 bases, with 8 bases between them. The CDR3 loop spans 13 amino acids. The CDR3: CAWREVANEKLFF. The CDR3 region has the DNA TGTGCCTGGAGGGAGGTGGCTAATGAAAAACTGTTTTTT.

The J gene is TRBJ2-5, the V gene TRBV29-1; 9 positions match TRBD2. Germline V gene sequence: CDR1 SQVTM, CDR2 ANQGSEA. The CDR3 contains 14 residues. V dropped 4 bases and J dropped 5; count of bases not matched to a gene: 8. The CDR3 DNA sequence: TGCAGCGTTGCTCTTAGCGGGAGCTTTGAGACCCAGTACTTC. Its protein is CSVALSGSFETQYF.

The rearrangement uses TRBV27 and TRBJ1-3; D is unclear. V lost 0 bases, J lost 5 bases, and 5 bases lay in between. CDR1 and CDR2 (germline): MNHEY, SMNVEV (reference sequence). CDR3 length: 13 amino acids. Here the CDR3 reads CASSLSARNTIYF. The CDR3 nucleotides read TGTGCCAGCAGTTTATCAGCCAGAAACACCATATATTTT.

The chain combines TRBV4-2 with TRBJ2-1, with TRBD2 matching over 8 bases. CDR1 LGHNA and CDR2 YNFKEQ come from the germline V gene. Trimming at V came to 0 bases and at J to 1 base, leaving 8 bases not matched to a gene. The CDR3 sequence is 18 residues long. The CDR3 here is CASSQDPSGLASYNEQFF. DNA for the CDR3: TGTGCCAGCAGCCAAGATCCTTCCGGACTAGCTTCCTACAATGAGCAGTTCTTC.

V gene TRBV5-1 combines with J gene TRBJ2-2, with D possibly being TRBD2 (5 bases). The length of the CDR3 is 13 residues. Germline-derived CDR1 and CDR2 are SGHRS and YFSETQ. V was pared by 4 bases and J by 9 bases, with 13 bases between. The CDR3 DNA follows: TGCGCCAGCAGCCCGCCCTCGGGGAGGGAGCTGTTTTTT. It translates to CASSPPSGRELFF.

As concerns this clone: Germline and junction disagree at one end, which may indicate a read error. The V call is TRBV5-1, the J call TRBJ2-7; D is uncertain. Germline assignment: CDR1 SGHRS and CDR2 YFSETQ. This CDR3 comprises 11 residues. The CDR3 bases are TGCGCCAGAAGCTTGGCCGGTTGGCAGTACTTC. This encodes CARSLAGWQYF.

The chain has TRBV25-1 and TRBJ1-1; D unclear. The CDR3 length is 15 residues. Germline V lookup: CDR1 MGHDK, CDR2 SYGVNS. The V end lost 0 bases, the J end lost 1 base, and 9 bases lay between the germline ends. The CDR3 DNA sequence: TGTGCCAGCAGTGAATATCAGGCCGGGAACACTGAAGCTTTCTTT. Protein sequence: CASSEYQAGNTEAFF.

The genes are TRBV4-1 and TRBJ2-1; TRBD2 agrees at 10 bases. V gave up 5 bases and J gave up 4 bases; unmatched junction bases: 5. CDR3 size: 15 residues. Germline CDR1 is MGHRA and CDR2 is YSYEKL. The CDR3 nucleotides are TGCGCCAGCAGCACGCGGACTAGCGGATACAATGAGCAGTTCTTC. This encodes CASSTRTSGYNEQFF.

This chain uses TRBV4-1 with TRBJ1-1, with D possibly being TRBD1 (6 bases). Between the trimmed V and J ends, which lost 1 base and 7 bases, there was a span of 10 bases. In germline, CDR1 is MGHRA, CDR2 YSYEKL. This CDR3 region has 13 residues. The CDR3: CASSQVGQIEAFF. In DNA form, the CDR3 reads TGCGCCAGCAGCCAAGTCGGACAGATTGAAGCTTTCTTT.

V gene TRBV7-9 combines with J gene TRBJ2-7; a possible D gene is TRBD2 (5 bases). V lost 5 bases to trimming and J lost 1 base, with 15 bases between them. CDR3 length equals 15 residues. Per the germline V gene, CDR1 is SEHNR and CDR2 is FQNEAQ (reference sequence). The CDR3 reads CASSLVLARSYEQYF. The CDR3 DNA follows: TGTGCCAGCAGCCTTGTTTTAGCGAGGTCCTACGAGCAGTACTTC. The full variable domain, its missing parts supplied by reference TRBV7-9 and TRBJ2-7, is DTGVSQNPRHKITKRGQNVTFRCDPISEHNRLYWYRQTLGQGPEFLTYFQNEAQLEKSRLLSDRFSAERPKGSFSTLEIQRTEQGDSAMYLCASSLVLARSYEQYFGPGTRLTVT.

The J gene is TRBJ1-2, the V gene TRBV6-5; no clear D gene. The V gene lost 5 bases and the J gene lost 0 bases, with 13 bases spanning the gap. CDR1 is MNHEY and CDR2 is SVGAGI in the germline V gene. The CDR3 has 15 residues. Here the CDR3 reads CASSGSQTANYGYTF. The CDR3 DNA reads TGTGCCAGCAGTGGGAGTCAAACGGCTAACTATGGCTACACCTTC.

The V gene is TRBV14, the J gene TRBJ1-1; D is undetermined. Germline V gives CDR1 SGHDN, CDR2 FVKESK. The V and J ends lost 2 bases and 3 bases respectively, with 10 bases between them. The CDR3 runs to 14 residues. The CDR3 loop reads CASSQIGLDTEAFF. The CDR3 region has the DNA TGTGCCAGCAGCCAAATAGGACTGGACACTGAAGCTTTCTTT.

V usage is TRBV29-1 and J usage is TRBJ2-6; possibly TRBD1 for D (5 bases). This CDR3 region has 14 residues. The germline V gene has CDR1 SQVTM and CDR2 ANQGSEA. V lost 5 bases, J lost 1 base, and 9 bases lay in between. The CDR3 nucleotides are TGCAGCGTTACGCAGGGATCTGGGGCCAACGTCCTGACTTTC. Its translation: CSVTQGSGANVLTF. The variable domain in full, with the rest retrieved from reference TRBV29-1 and TRBJ2-6, is SAVISQKPSRDICQRGTSLTIQCQVDSQVTMMFWYRQQPGQSLTLIATANQGSEATYESGFVIDKFPISRPNLTFSTLTVSNMSPEDSSIYLCSVTQGSGANVLTFGAGSRLTVL.

The chain joins TRBV9 to TRBJ1-2; 9 bases fit TRBD1. J gave up 3 bases and V 4 bases, and 4 bases lay outside the gene matches. This CDR3 has 14 amino acids. CDR1 is SGDLS, CDR2 YYNGEE, per germline. CDR3 loop: CASSPRQGDYGYTF. The CDR3 DNA is TGTGCCAGCAGCCCTCGACAGGGGGACTATGGCTACACCTTC.

V usage is TRBV5-1 and J usage is TRBJ2-7, with 9 bases fitting TRBD1. From germline, CDR1 is SGHRS and CDR2 YFSETQ. V lost 4 bases to trimming and J lost 6 bases; unmatched junction nucleotides: 8. The CDR3 spans 14 residues. CDR3 nucleotides: TGCGCCAGCAGCCCGGGACAGGGATCGGTCGAGCAGTACTTC. Translation: CASSPGQGSVEQYF.

The chain employs TRBV10-3 and TRBJ1-4; the match to TRBD1 covers 10 bases. Per germline, CDR1 ENHRY and CDR2 SYGVKD. Losses at the gene ends were 8 bases for V and 8 bases for J; bases not matched to a gene: 5. There are 13 residues in the CDR3. The CDR3 sequence: CAIGDRGEEKLFF. The CDR3 DNA follows: TGTGCCATCGGGGACAGGGGAGAAGAAAAACTGTTTTTT.

The V and J genes are TRBV4-2 and TRBJ2-1; D is unresolved. From germline, CDR1 is LGHNA and CDR2 YNFKEQ. V lost 4 bases and J lost 5, with 12 bases in between. The CDR3 totals 14 residues. CDR3 protein: CASSPRHGDNEQFF. CDR3 in DNA: TGTGCCAGCAGCCCCCGACACGGCGACAATGAGCAGTTCTTC.

The rearrangement uses TRBV14 and TRBJ2-5; the D gene is possibly TRBD1 (5 bases). The CDR3 length is 15 residues. V was shortened by 1 base and J by 4 bases, with 13 bases between the two germline ends. Germline V gene lookup returns CDR1 SGHDN and CDR2 FVKESK. CDR3 DNA sequence: TGTGCCAGCAGCCAAGTCGGGCAGGGTGTAGAGACCCAGTACTTC. Its protein product is CASSQVGQGVETQYF.

The rearrangement uses TRBV2 and TRBJ2-1, with TRBD1 identical over 7 bases. Germline lookup yields CDR1 SNHLY and CDR2 FYNNEI. Trimming removed 6 bases from V and 5 bases from J; junction bases left unmatched: 10. CDR3 length equals 15 residues. In DNA form, the CDR3 reads TGTGCCAGCAGGGTGGGACAGCAACTCGACAATGAGCAGTTCTTC. As protein: CASRVGQQLDNEQFF.

The rearrangement joins TRBV4-2 to TRBJ2-3, with 10 bases aligning to TRBD2. This CDR3 is 18 amino acids long. The V segment lost 1 base and the J segment 0 bases; nucleotides outside the gene matches: 7. Per the germline V gene, CDR1 is LGHNA and CDR2 is YNFKEQ. The CDR3 loop reads CASSQASSGGLSTDTQYF. In nucleotides, the CDR3 is TGTGCCAGCAGCCAAGCTAGTAGCGGGGGGCTCAGCACAGATACGCAGTATTTT.

The rearrangement joins TRBV5-6 to TRBJ1-1; 7 nucleotides line up with TRBD1. CDR3 length: 18 amino acids. The germline gives CDR1 SGHDT, CDR2 YYEEEE. V dropped 1 base and J dropped 5; count of bases not matched to a gene: 17. CDR3 sequence: CASSLRMTGNYRRTEAFF. The CDR3 nucleotides are TGTGCCAGCAGCTTGAGAATGACAGGGAACTACCGACGAACTGAAGCTTTCTTT. Drawing the rest from reference TRBV5-6 and TRBJ1-1, the complete variable domain is DAGVTQSPTHLIKTRGQQVTLRCSPKSGHDTVSWYQQALGQGPQFIFQYYEEEERQRGNFPDRFSGHQFPNYSSELNVNALLLGDSALYLCASSLRMTGNYRRTEAFFGQGTRLTVV.

The chain combines TRBV7-2 with TRBJ1-6, with D tentatively TRBD1 (6 bases). V was shortened by 3 bases and J by 9 bases, with 18 bases between the two germline ends. Germline V gene sequence: CDR1 SGHTA, CDR2 FQGNSA. The CDR3 spans 16 residues. This CDR3 is CASSFRDTRVTSPLHF. The DNA of the CDR3 is TGTGCCAGCAGCTTCAGGGACACGCGCGTCACTTCACCCCTCCACTTT.

The V call is TRBV9, the J call TRBJ2-1, with 9 bases identical to TRBD2. CDR1 and CDR2 from the germline V gene are SGDLS and YYNGEE. V trimming: 0 bases; J trimming: 9 bases; junction bases outside the gene matches: 7. The CDR3 is 15 amino acids. CDR3 nucleotide sequence: TGTGCCAGCAGCGTAGACGGCGGGGGGGCTGTTGAGCAGTTCTTC. Protein product: CASSVDGGGAVEQFF.